The clone carrying this T cell receptor beta chain appeared a few times. Its antigen is still unknown. This record comes from a study of T-cell memory formation after mild COVID-19. Findings of the study overall: Later expanders leaned toward CD4+, whereas clones contracting from day 15 to 85 were balanced CD4/CD8. Those CD4+ clones that contracted were mainly in CM and EM (CD8+ ones in EMRA).

Constant-segment primers served in 5'RACE that generated TCR alpha and TCR beta cDNA libraries bearing sample barcodes and UMIs. TCRdb reprocessed the 5' RACE reads with MiXCR, giving one entry per CDR3 protein. Of more than 100,000 distinct CDR3 sequences listed, roughly 6.2% are singletons. The V and J ends lost 4 bases and 9 bases, in that order; junction bases with no gene match: 9. CDR3 length: 15 residues. Germline V lookup: CDR1 SGDLS, CDR2 YYNGEE. The sequencing sample was made of PBMCs or a T cell subset sorted from them (not recorded which). This clonotype was sampled from an adult woman who had mild COVID-19 (a few samples of this study predate the infection). Cell type and time point are not known. The rearrangement uses TRBV9 and TRBJ2-5; TRBD2 agrees at 13 bases. DNA of the CDR3: TGTGCCAGCAGCATTACTAGCGGGGGGGCCGGGGCCCAGTACTTC. This translates into CASSITSGGAGAQYF.